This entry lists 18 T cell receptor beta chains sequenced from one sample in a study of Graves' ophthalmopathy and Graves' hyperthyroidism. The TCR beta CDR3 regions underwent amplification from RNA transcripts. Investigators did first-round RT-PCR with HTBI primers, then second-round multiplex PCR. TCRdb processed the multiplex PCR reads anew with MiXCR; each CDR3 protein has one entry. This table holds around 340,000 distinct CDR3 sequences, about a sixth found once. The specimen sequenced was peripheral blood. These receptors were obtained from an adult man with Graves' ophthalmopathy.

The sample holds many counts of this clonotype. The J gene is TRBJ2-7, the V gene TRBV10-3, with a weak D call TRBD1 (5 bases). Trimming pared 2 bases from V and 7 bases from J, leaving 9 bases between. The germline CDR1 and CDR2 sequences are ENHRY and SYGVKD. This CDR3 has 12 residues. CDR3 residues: CAISEGQGEQYF. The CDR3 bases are TGTGCCATCAGTGAGGGGCAGGGAGAGCAGTACTTC.

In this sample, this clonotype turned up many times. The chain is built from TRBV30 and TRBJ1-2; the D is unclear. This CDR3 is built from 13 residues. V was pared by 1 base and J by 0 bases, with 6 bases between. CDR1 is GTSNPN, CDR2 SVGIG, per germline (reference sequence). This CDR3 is CAWSGPPNYGYTF. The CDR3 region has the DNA TGTGCCTGGAGTGGCCCCCCTAACTATGGCTACACCTTC. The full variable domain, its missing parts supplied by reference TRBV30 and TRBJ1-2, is SQTIHQWPATLVQPVGSPLSLECTVEGTSNPNLYWYRQAAGRGLQLLFYSVGIGQISSEVPQNLSASRPQDRQFILSSKKLLLSDSGFYLCAWSGPPNYGYTFGSGTRLTVV.

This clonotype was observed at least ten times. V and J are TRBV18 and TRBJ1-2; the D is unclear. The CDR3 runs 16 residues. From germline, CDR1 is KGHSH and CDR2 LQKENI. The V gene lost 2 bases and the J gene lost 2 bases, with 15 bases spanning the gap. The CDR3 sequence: CASSPRFQAQNYGYTF. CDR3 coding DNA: TGTGCCAGCTCACCAAGGTTTCAAGCGCAAAACTATGGCTACACCTTC.

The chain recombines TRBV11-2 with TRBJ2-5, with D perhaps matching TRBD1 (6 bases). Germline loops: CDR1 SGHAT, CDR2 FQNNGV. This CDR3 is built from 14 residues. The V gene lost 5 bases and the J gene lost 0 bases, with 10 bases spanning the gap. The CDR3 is CASSTGHHQETQYF. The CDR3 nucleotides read TGTGCCAGCAGCACGGGACACCACCAAGAGACCCAGTACTTC.

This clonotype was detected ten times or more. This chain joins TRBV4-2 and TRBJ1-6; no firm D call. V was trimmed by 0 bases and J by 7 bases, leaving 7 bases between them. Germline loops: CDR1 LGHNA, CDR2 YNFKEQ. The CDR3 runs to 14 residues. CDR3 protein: CASSQDKANSPLHF. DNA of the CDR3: TGTGCCAGCAGCCAAGATAAGGCGAATTCACCCCTCCACTTT.

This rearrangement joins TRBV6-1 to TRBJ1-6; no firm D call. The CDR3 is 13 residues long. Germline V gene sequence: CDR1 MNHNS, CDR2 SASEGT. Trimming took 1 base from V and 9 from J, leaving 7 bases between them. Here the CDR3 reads CASSEGPSSPLHF. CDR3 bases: TGTGCCAGCAGTGAAGGACCGAGTTCACCCCTCCACTTT.

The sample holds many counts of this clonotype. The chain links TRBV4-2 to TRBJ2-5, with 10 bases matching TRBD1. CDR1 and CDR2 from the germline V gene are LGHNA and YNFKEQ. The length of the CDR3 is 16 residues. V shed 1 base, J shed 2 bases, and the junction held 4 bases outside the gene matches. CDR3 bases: TGTGCCAGCAGCCAAGGGGACAGGGGCCAACAAGAGACCCAGTACTTC. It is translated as CASSQGDRGQQETQYF.

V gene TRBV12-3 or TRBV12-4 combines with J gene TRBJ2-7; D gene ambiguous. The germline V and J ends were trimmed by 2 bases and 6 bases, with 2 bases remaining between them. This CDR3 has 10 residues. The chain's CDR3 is CASSLTEQYF. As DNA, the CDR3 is TGTGCCAGCAGTTTAACCGAGCAGTACTTC.

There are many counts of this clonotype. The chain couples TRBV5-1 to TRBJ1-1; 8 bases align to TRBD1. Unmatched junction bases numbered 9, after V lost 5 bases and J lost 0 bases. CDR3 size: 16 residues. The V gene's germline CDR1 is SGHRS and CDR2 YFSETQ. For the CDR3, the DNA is TGCGCCAGCAGGTCCGACAGGGGTTCCATGAACACTGAAGCTTTCTTT. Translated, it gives CASRSDRGSMNTEAFF. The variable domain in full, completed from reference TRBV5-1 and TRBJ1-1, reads KAGVTQTPRYLIKTRGQQVTLSCSPISGHRSVSWYQQTPGQGLQFLFEYFSETQRNKGNFPGRFSGRQFSNSRSEMNVSTLELGDSALYLCASRSDRGSMNTEAFFGQGTRLTVV.

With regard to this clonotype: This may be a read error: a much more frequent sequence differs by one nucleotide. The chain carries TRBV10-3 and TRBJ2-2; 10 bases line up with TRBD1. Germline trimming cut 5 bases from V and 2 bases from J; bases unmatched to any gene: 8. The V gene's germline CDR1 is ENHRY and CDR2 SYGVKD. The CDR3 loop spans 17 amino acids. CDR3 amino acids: CAISFPGQGTNTGELFF. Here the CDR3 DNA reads TGTGCCATCAGTTTTCCGGGACAGGGGACCAACACCGGGGAGCTGTTTTTT.

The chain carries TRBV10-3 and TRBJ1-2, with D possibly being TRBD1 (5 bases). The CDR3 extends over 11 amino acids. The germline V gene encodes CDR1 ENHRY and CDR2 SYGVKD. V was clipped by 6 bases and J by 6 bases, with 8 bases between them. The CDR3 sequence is CAIRGTDGYTF. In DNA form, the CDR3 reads TGTGCCATCAGGGGGACTGATGGCTACACCTTC.

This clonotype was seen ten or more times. The CDR3 is CAWRNPDIQYF. The CDR3 DNA reads TGTGCCTGGAGGAACCCGGACATTCAGTACTTC. The chain links TRBV30 to TRBJ2-4; D unresolved. CDR3 length: 11 residues. Germline V gives CDR1 GTSNPN, CDR2 SVGIG (reference sequence). V lost 3 bases and J lost 8, with 8 bases in between.

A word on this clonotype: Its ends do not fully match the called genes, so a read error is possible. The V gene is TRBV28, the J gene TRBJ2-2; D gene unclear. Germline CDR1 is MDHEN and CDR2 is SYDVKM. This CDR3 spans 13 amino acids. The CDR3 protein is CASRRPGPGELFF. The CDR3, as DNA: TGTGCAAGCAGAAGACCTGGCCCCGGGGAGCTGTTTTTT.

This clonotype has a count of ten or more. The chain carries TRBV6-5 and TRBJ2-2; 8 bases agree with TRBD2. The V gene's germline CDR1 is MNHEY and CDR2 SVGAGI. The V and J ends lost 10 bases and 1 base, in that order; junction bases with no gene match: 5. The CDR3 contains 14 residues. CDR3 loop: CATTSGENTGELFF. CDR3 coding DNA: TGTGCCACCACTAGCGGAGAGAACACCGGGGAGCTGTTTTTT.

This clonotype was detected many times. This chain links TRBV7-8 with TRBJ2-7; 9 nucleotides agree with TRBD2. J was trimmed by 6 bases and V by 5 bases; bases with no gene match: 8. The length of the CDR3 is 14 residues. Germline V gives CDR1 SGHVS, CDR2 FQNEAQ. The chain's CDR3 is CASSPGTSPSEQYF. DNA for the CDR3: TGTGCCAGCAGCCCCGGGACTAGCCCTTCCGAGCAGTACTTC.

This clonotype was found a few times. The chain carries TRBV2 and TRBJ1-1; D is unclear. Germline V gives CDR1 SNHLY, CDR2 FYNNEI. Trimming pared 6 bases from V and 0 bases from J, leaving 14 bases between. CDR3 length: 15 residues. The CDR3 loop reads CASRAHGRMNTEAFF. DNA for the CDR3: TGTGCCAGCAGGGCCCACGGACGGATGAACACTGAAGCTTTCTTT. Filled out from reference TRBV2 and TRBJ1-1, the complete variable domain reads EPEVTQTPSHQVTQMGQEVILRCVPISNHLYFYWYRQILGQKVEFLVSFYNNEISEKSEIFDDQFSVERPDGSNFTLKIRSTKLEDSAMYFCASRAHGRMNTEAFFGQGTRLTVV.

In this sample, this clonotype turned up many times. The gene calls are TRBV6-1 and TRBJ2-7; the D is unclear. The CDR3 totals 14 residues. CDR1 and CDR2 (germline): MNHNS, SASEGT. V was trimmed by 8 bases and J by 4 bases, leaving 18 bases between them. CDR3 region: CASRVPQGLYEQYF. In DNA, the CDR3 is TGTGCCAGCCGGGTCCCCCAAGGGTTGTACGAGCAGTACTTC.

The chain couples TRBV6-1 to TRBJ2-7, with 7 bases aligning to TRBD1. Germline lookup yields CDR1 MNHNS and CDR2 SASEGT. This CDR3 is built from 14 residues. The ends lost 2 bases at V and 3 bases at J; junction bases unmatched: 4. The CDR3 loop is CASSERGPIYEQYF. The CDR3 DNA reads TGTGCCAGCAGTGAAAGGGGGCCCATCTACGAGCAGTACTTC.